The clone carrying this TCR beta chain was observed a single time. V lost 4 bases, J lost 9 bases, and 4 bases stayed unmatched. Germline V gene sequence: CDR1 SNHLY, CDR2 FYNNEI. The CDR3 contains 12 residues. The data were obtained in a study of shared clonotypes between healthy human individuals. Here immunoSEQ multiplex PCR was the method, and the copy in TCRdb shows in-frame clones only, minus some. The table shows a few hundred thousand clones, with around 80% occurring only once. The specimen was PBMCs. The receptor's source is a woman aged 40-49 years in good health. Some clones in this sample may be carry-over from other donors' samples. V is TRBV2 and J is TRBJ1-2, with 8 bases identical to TRBD1. Here the CDR3 DNA reads TGTGCCAGCAGTGTAAGGACAGGGAGCTACACCTTC. Residues: CASSVRTGSYTF.